This T cell receptor beta chain was recorded in a study of PD-1 blockade in classical Hodgkin lymphoma. No patient escaped relapse after autologous stem cell transplantation, and brentuximab vedotin exposure varied. CDR3 length: 16 residues. Germline CDR1 SGHRS, CDR2 YFSETQ. The V and J ends lost 6 bases and 0 bases respectively, with 13 bases between them. TCRdb's table, derived via immunoSEQ multiplex PCR, lists solely in-frame clones and lacks some. Found here are fewer than 70,000 clones, more than 75% of them singletons; the top ten hold roughly 5.4%. The sample here was peripheral blood mononuclear cells (PBMCs), taken before the second cycle of nivolumab. The V and J genes are TRBV5-1 and TRBJ1-6; no firm D call. This clonotype originated in a human donor with classical Hodgkin lymphoma. CDR3 in DNA: TGCGCCAGCACCGCATTGCCCAGCTCCTATAATTCACCCCTCCACTTT. Translated: CASTALPSSYNSPLHF.